Only one count was recorded for the clone carrying this TCR beta chain. Profiling of TCR beta VDJ combinations and CDR3 sequences used genomic DNA as template. TCRdb redid the calling of the reads with MiXCR, one entry per CDR3 protein. The table lists a few hundred thousand distinct CDR3 sequences, approximately 60% of them singletons. This sample was taken from a study of CD8+CD57+ T cells in acquired aplastic anemia. Overall study: Among healthy donors, CD4+ cells averaged approximately 10 million reads.

With 7 bases removed from V and 7 bases from J, the gap between germline ends came to 17 bases. CDR1 and CDR2 (germline): SGHRS, YFSETQ. This CDR3 comprises 13 residues. The J gene is TRBJ1-2, the V gene TRBV5-1; D remains ambiguous. The TCR comes from a human donor in good health. The sequenced sample consisted of sorted CD4+, CD8+, or CD8+CD57+ T cells (not recorded which) from PBMCs. The CDR3 loop reads CASALEQVGGYTF. CDR3 sequence (DNA): TGCGCCAGCGCCCTGGAGCAAGTTGGTGGCTACACCTTC.